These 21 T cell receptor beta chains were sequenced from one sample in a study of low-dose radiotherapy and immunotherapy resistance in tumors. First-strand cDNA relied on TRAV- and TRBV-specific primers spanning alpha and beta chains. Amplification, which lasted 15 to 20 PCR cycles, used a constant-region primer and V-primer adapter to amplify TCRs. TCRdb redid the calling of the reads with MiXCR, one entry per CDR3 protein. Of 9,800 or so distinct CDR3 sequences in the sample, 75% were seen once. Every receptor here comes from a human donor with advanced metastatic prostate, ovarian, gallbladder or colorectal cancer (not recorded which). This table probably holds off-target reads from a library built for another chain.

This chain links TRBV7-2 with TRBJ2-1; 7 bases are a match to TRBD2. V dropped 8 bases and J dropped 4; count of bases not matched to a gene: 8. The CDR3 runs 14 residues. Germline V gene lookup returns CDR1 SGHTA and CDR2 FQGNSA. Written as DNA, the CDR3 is TGTGCCAGCGGGAGGGAGCGGGAATACAATGAGCAGTTCTTC. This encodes CASGREREYNEQFF.

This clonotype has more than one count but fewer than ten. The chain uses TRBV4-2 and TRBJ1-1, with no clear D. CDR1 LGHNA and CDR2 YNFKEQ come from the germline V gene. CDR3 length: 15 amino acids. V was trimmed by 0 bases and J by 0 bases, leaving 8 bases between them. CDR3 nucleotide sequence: TGTGCCAGCAGCCAAGATTCACTCGTGAACACTGAAGCTTTCTTT. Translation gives CASSQDSLVNTEAFF.

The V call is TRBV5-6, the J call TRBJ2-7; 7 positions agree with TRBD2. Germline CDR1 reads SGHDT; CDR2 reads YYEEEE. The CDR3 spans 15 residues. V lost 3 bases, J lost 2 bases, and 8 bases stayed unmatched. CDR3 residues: CASSSLAAATYEQYF. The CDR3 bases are TGTGCCAGCAGCTCTCTAGCGGCGGCCACCTACGAGCAGTACTTC.

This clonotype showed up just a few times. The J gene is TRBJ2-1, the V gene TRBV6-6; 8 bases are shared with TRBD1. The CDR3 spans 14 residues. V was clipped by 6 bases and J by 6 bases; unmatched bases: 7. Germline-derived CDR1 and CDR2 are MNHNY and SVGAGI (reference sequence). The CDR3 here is CASSLGTGGNEQFF. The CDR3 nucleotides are TGTGCCAGCAGCCTGGGGACAGGAGGCAATGAGCAGTTCTTC.

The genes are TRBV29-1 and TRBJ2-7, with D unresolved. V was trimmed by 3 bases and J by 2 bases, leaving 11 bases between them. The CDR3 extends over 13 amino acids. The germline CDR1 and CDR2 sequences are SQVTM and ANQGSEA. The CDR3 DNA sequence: TGCAGCGTTGAGCAGGCTTCAACCTACGAGCAGTACTTC. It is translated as CSVEQASTYEQYF.

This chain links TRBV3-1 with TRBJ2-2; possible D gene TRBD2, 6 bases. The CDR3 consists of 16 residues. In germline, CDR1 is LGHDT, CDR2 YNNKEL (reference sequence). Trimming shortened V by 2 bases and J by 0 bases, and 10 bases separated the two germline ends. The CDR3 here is CASSQRAGTNTGELFF. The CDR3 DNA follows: TGTGCCAGCAGCCAACGGGCGGGAACGAACACCGGGGAGCTGTTTTTT.

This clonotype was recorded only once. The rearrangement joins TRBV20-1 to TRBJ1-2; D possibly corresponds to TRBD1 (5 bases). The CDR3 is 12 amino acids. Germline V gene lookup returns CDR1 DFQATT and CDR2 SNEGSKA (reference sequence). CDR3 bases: TGCACTCCCGATTCGGGGGACTATGGCTACACCTTC. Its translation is CTPDSGDYGYTF.

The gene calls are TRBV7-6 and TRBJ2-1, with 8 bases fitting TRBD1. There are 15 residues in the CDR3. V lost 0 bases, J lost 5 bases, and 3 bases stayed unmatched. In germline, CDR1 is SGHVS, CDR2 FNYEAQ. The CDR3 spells CASSLAQGGNNEQFF. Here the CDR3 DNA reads TGTGCCAGCAGCTTAGCACAGGGGGGAAACAATGAGCAGTTCTTC.

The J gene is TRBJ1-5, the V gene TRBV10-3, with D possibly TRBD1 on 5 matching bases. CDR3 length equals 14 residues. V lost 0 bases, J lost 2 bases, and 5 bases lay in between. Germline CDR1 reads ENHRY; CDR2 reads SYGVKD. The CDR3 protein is CAISESGGNQPQHF. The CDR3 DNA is TGTGCCATCAGTGAGTCAGGGGGCAATCAGCCCCAGCATTTT.

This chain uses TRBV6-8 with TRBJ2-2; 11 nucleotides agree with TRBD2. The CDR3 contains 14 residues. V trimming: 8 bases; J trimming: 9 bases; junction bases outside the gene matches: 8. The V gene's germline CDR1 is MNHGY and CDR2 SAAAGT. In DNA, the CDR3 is TGTGCCAGCGGCGGACTAGCGGGCGGGCGGGAGCTGTTTTTT. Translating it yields CASGGLAGGRELFF.

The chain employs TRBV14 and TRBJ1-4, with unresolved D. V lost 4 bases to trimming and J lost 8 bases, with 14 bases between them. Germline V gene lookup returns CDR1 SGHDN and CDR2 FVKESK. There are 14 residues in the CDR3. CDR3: CASSRNSGSEKLFF. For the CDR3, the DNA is TGTGCCAGCAGCCGAAACTCGGGGAGCGAAAAACTGTTTTTT.

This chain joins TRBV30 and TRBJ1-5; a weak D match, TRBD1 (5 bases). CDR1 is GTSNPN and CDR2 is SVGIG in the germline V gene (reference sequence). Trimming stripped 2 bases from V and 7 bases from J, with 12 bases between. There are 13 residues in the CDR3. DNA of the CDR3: TGTGCCTGGAGTTTCGGGGGTAAACAGCCCCAGCATTTT. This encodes CAWSFGGKQPQHF. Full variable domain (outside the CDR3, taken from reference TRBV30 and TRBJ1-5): SQTIHQWPATLVQPVGSPLSLECTVEGTSNPNLYWYRQAAGRGLQLLFYSVGIGQISSEVPQNLSASRPQDRQFILSSKKLLLSDSGFYLCAWSFGGKQPQHFGDGTRLSIL.

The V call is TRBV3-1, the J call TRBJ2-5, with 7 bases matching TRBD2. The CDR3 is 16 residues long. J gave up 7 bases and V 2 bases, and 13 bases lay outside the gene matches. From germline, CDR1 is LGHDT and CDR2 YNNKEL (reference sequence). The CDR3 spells CASSQNPSGIGVTQYF. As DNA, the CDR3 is TGTGCCAGCAGCCAAAACCCCAGCGGGATTGGAGTGACCCAGTACTTC.

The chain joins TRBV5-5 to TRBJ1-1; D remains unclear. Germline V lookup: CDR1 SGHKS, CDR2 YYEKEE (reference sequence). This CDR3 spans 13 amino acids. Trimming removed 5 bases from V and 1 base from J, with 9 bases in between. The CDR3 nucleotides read TGTGCCAGCAGTTCCATGGAGAACACTGAAGCTTTCTTT. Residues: CASSSMENTEAFF.

For the CDR3, the DNA is TGTGCCAGCAGCTACCGTGGCTCTGGGGCCAACGTCCTGACTTTC. Residues: CASSYRGSGANVLTF. The genes are TRBV5-6 and TRBJ2-6, with D uncertain. This CDR3 comprises 15 residues. Germline assignment: CDR1 SGHDT and CDR2 YYEEEE. Trimming took 3 bases from V and 0 from J, leaving 7 bases between them.

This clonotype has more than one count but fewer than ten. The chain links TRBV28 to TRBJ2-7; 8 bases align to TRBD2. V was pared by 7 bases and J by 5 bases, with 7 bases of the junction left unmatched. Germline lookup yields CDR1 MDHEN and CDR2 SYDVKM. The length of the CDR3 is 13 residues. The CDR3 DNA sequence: TGTGCCAGCAAAAGCGGGAGTGCCAACGAGCAGTACTTC. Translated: CASKSGSANEQYF.

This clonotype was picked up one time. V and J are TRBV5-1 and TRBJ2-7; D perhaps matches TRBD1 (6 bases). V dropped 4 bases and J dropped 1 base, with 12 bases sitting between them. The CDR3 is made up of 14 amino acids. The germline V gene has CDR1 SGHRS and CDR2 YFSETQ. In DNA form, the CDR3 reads TGCGCCAGCAGCGTTGGGACATTTTCCTACGAGCAGTACTTC. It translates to CASSVGTFSYEQYF.

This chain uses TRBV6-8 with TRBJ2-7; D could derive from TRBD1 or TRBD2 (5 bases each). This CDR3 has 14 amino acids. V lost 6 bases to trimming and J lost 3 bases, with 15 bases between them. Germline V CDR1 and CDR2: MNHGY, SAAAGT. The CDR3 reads CASRAPGRNYEQYF. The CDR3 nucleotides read TGTGCCAGCAGGGCCCCGGGACGGAACTACGAGCAGTACTTC.

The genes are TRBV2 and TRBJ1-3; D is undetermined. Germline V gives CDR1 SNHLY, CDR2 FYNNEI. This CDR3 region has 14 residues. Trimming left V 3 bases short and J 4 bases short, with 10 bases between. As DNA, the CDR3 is TGTGCCAGCAGTGAGTTCTCGAGGGGAAACACCATATATTTT. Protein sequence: CASSEFSRGNTIYF.

CDR3 loop: CASSRTPLLDEQFF. CDR3 bases: TGTGCCAGCAGCAGGACTCCTCTTTTGGATGAGCAGTTCTTC. J is TRBJ2-1 and V is TRBV12-3 or TRBV12-4, with D possibly TRBD2 on 5 matching bases. The length of the CDR3 is 14 residues. Trimming cost V 6 bases and J 8 bases, with 17 bases left between them.

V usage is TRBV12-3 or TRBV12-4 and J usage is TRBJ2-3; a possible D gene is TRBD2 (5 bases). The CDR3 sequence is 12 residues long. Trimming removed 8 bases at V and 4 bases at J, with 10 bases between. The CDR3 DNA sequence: TGTGCCAGCGGCCGAGGGTCAGATACGCAGTATTTT. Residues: CASGRGSDTQYF.